The 25 T cell receptor beta chains given below trace back to one sample, sequenced in a study of blood T cells in healthy people across ages. PCR was performed a second time for roughly 7 to 12 cycles using a sample-barcoded 5' primer and a J-beta primer mix. TCRdb fed the 5' RACE reads into MiXCR, producing one record per CDR3 protein. Altogether about 680,000 distinct CDR3 sequences are present, around 49% being singletons, with the ten largest covering about 32%. The sequencing input was blood. The receptor set was obtained from a woman aged 55-70 years in good health.

This clonotype turned up a few times. The rearrangement joins TRBV20-1 to TRBJ2-2, with 8 bases that match TRBD2. The CDR3 is made up of 16 amino acids. CDR1 DFQATT and CDR2 SNEGSKA come from the germline V gene (reference sequence). Trimming at V came to 3 bases and at J to 1 base, leaving 7 bases not matched to a gene. CDR3 region: CSASLIAGMNTGELFF. In DNA form, the CDR3 reads TGCAGTGCTAGTTTGATAGCGGGGATGAACACCGGGGAGCTGTTTTTT.

J is TRBJ2-2 and V is TRBV5-1; D is unclear. V was trimmed by 0 bases and J by 7 bases, leaving 13 bases between them. This CDR3 has 15 amino acids. Germline V gene data show CDR1 as SGHRS and CDR2 as YFSETQ. This CDR3 is CASSLERLSGGELFF. The CDR3 DNA reads as TGCGCCAGCAGCTTGGAAAGACTGTCAGGCGGGGAGCTGTTTTTT.

This clonotype was counted ten times or more. DNA of the CDR3: TGCAGTGCGACCCCCGGGCAAGAGCAGTACTTC. Amino acid sequence: CSATPGQEQYF. The chain employs TRBV20-1 and TRBJ2-7; D not resolved. The CDR3 length is 11 residues. Trimming pared 6 bases from V and 7 bases from J, leaving 13 bases between. CDR1 is DFQATT and CDR2 is SNEGSKA in the germline V gene (reference sequence).

The chain has TRBV7-3 and TRBJ2-7, with D hard to call. The ends were cut back, 2 bases at V and 3 bases at J, with 11 bases in the middle. CDR1 is SGHTA, CDR2 FQGTGA, per germline. The length of the CDR3 is 14 residues. CDR3 coding DNA: TGTGCCAGCAGCTTAGAGAGTATCGGCTACGAGCAGTACTTC. It yields the protein CASSLESIGYEQYF.

This clonotype showed up just a few times. V and J are TRBV3-1 and TRBJ2-2; 7 positions agree with TRBD2. This CDR3 is 16 amino acids long. The V and J ends lost 0 bases and 0 bases, in that order; junction bases with no gene match: 1. Germline-derived CDR1 and CDR2 are LGHDT and YNNKEL (reference sequence). The CDR3: CASSQEGTTNTGELFF. The DNA of the CDR3 is TGTGCCAGCAGCCAAGAGGGGACTACGAACACCGGGGAGCTGTTTTTT.

The CDR3 spells CASSLLALNTGELFF. The CDR3 DNA is TGTGCCAGCAGTCTTTTAGCCTTGAACACCGGGGAGCTGTTTTTT. The chain uses TRBV12-3 or TRBV12-4 and TRBJ2-2; no definite D call. V gave up 5 bases and J gave up 1 base, with 11 bases separating them. CDR3 length: 15 amino acids.

About this clonotype itself: It may be a read error: a sequence one base away is much more abundant. The chain uses TRBV7-2 and TRBJ2-3, with D tentatively TRBD2 (6 bases). CDR1 is SGHTA and CDR2 is FQGNSA in the germline V gene. The V and J ends lost 6 bases and 2 bases respectively, with 15 bases between them. The CDR3 sequence is 15 residues long. Written as DNA, the CDR3 is TGTGCCAGCAGAAGACTAACGGGAGTCACAGATACGCAGTATTTT. Translating it yields CASRRLTGVTDTQYF.

The CDR3 region has the DNA TGTGCCAGCAGTGAGACAGGCCAGAACACTGAAGCTTTCTTT. It translates to CASSETGQNTEAFF. The chain couples TRBV2 to TRBJ1-1, with D perhaps TRBD1 (6 bases). V dropped 3 bases and J dropped 1 base, with 9 bases sitting between them. CDR1 is SNHLY, CDR2 FYNNEI, per germline. The CDR3 extends over 14 amino acids. The full variable domain, its missing parts supplied by reference TRBV2 and TRBJ1-1, is EPEVTQTPSHQVTQMGQEVILRCVPISNHLYFYWYRQILGQKVEFLVSFYNNEISEKSEIFDDQFSVERPDGSNFTLKIRSTKLEDSAMYFCASSETGQNTEAFFGQGTRLTVV.

This clonotype has a handful of counts. The genes are TRBV20-1 and TRBJ2-7, with TRBD1 matching 8 bases. Per germline, CDR1 DFQATT and CDR2 SNEGSKA (reference sequence). CDR3 length equals 12 residues. V lost 2 bases and J lost 6; bases outside the gene matches: 3. The CDR3 bases are TGCAGTGCTAGACCGACAGGGGTCGAGCAGTACTTC. As protein: CSARPTGVEQYF.

This chain links TRBV5-5 with TRBJ2-6; 8 positions agree with TRBD1. CDR3 size: 18 residues. Germline values: CDR1 SGHKS, CDR2 YYEKEE (reference sequence). Trimming removed 1 base from V and 0 bases from J; junction bases left unmatched: 6. The CDR3 DNA is TGTGCCAGCAGCTTGTCGTGGACAGGGAACTCTGGGGCCAACGTCCTGACTTTC. Translation gives CASSLSWTGNSGANVLTF.

This clonotype has a single count. V and J are TRBV20-1 and TRBJ1-1; maybe TRBD1 (6 bases). The V end was cut by 6 bases, the J end by 11 bases, with 16 bases between. CDR1 is DFQATT, CDR2 SNEGSKA, per germline (reference sequence). The CDR3 extends over 11 amino acids. DNA of the CDR3: TGCAGTGCAGGGGCGGGGGCAGATGCTTTCTTT. This translates into CSAGAGADAFF.

The V gene is TRBV6-2 or TRBV6-3, the J gene TRBJ2-1, with a tentative D call TRBD2 (6 bases). V lost 8 bases, J lost 7 bases, and 9 bases lay in between. There are 11 residues in the CDR3. CDR1 is MNHEY and CDR2 is SVGEGT in the germline V gene. Here the CDR3 DNA reads TGTGCCAGCGATCGGGGGAATGAGCAGTTCTTC. Translated: CASDRGNEQFF.

V usage is TRBV21-1 and J usage is TRBJ2-3. TRBV21-1 is listed as a pseudogene. The CDR3 has 15 residues. The CDR3 DNA sequence: TGTGCCAGCAGCAAGGGCAGAGACTTCACAGATACGCAGTATTTT. This gives the protein CASSKGRDFTDTQYF.

A few counts support this clonotype. The V gene is TRBV7-8, the J gene TRBJ2-7; 7 nucleotides match TRBD1. Unmatched junction bases numbered 7, after V lost 5 bases and J lost 0 bases. The CDR3 is 15 amino acids. The V gene's germline CDR1 is SGHVS and CDR2 FQNEAQ. The CDR3 nucleotides are TGTGCCAGCAGCCCCGGACAGGCCGGCTCCTACGAGCAGTACTTC. Translation: CASSPGQAGSYEQYF.

The rearrangement joins TRBV7-2 to TRBJ2-3, with D tentatively TRBD2 (5 bases). CDR1 and CDR2 from the germline V gene are SGHTA and FQGNSA. The CDR3 runs 15 residues. V lost 10 bases, J lost 2 bases, and 19 bases lay in between. The CDR3 DNA sequence: TGTGCCACCACATCTCGCAGCGGTCTCACAGATACGCAGTATTTT. It is translated as CATTSRSGLTDTQYF.

The J gene is TRBJ2-7, the V gene TRBV20-1, with 11 nucleotides matching TRBD2. This CDR3 contains 17 residues. V shed 3 bases and J 4 bases; nucleotides not matched to a gene: 14. The V gene's germline CDR1 is DFQATT and CDR2 SNEGSKA (reference sequence). The CDR3, as DNA: TGCAGTGCTAGTAGTATTTCCCCGGGACTAGCGGTATACGAGCAGTACTTC. It specifies CSASSISPGLAVYEQYF.

The genes are TRBV20-1 and TRBJ2-3; 7 bases map to TRBD2. The V gene's germline CDR1 is DFQATT and CDR2 SNEGSKA (reference sequence). This CDR3 has 15 residues. J lost 4 bases, V lost 1 base, and 8 bases had no gene match. This CDR3 is CSARVNGGRADTQYF. CDR3 in DNA: TGCAGTGCTAGAGTGAACGGGGGGAGGGCAGATACGCAGTATTTT.

This chain uses TRBV29-1 with TRBJ2-5; weak D call: TRBD2 (6 bases). V was pared by 3 bases and J by 4 bases, with 15 bases between. Germline V gene lookup returns CDR1 SQVTM and CDR2 ANQGSEA. The CDR3 contains 14 residues. This CDR3 is CSVDYGRGVETQYF. CDR3 in DNA: TGCAGCGTTGATTACGGGAGAGGGGTAGAGACCCAGTACTTC.

J is TRBJ2-6 and V is TRBV24-1; 8 bases map to TRBD2. CDR1 and CDR2 from the germline V gene are KGHDR and SFDVKD. There are 19 residues in the CDR3. Trimming cost V 10 bases and J 2 bases; bases outside gene matches: 18. The CDR3 here is CATRSGGDSTKTGANVLTF. The DNA of the CDR3 is TGTGCCACAAGAAGCGGGGGCGATTCAACTAAAACTGGGGCCAACGTCCTGACTTTC.

This chain uses TRBV28 with TRBJ1-4; 7 bases align to TRBD1. This CDR3 is built from 16 residues. Germline loops: CDR1 MDHEN, CDR2 SYDVKM. The trim removed 0 bases at V and 3 bases at J, leaving 4 bases unmatched. This CDR3 is CASSLWVGTANEKLFF. The CDR3 DNA reads TGTGCCAGCAGTTTATGGGTCGGGACAGCTAATGAAAAACTGTTTTTT. Full variable domain (outside the CDR3, taken from reference TRBV28 and TRBJ1-4): DVKVTQSSRYLVKRTGEKVFLECVQDMDHENMFWYRQDPGLGLRLIYFSYDVKMKEKGDIPEGYSVSREKKERFSLILESASTNQTSMYLCASSLWVGTANEKLFFGSGTQLSVL.

This chain links TRBV20-1 with TRBJ2-1; 7 bases align to TRBD2. In germline, CDR1 is DFQATT, CDR2 SNEGSKA (reference sequence). The CDR3 length is 16 residues. Unmatched junction bases numbered 14, after V lost 1 base and J lost 8 bases. The CDR3 reads CSARVRGRASFHEQFF. The CDR3 DNA follows: TGCAGTGCTAGAGTCCGAGGGAGGGCTTCATTCCATGAGCAGTTCTTC.

The chain links TRBV6-2 or TRBV6-3 to TRBJ2-4, with D possibly being TRBD2 (6 bases). The germline V gene encodes CDR1 MNHEY and CDR2 SVGEGT. There are 14 residues in the CDR3. The germline V and J ends were trimmed by 4 bases and 3 bases, with 10 bases remaining between them. CDR3 nucleotides: TGTGCCAGCAGTTCGTGGGGAGGCAAAAACATTCAGTACTTC. It encodes CASSSWGGKNIQYF.

A few counts support this clonotype. The chain carries TRBV4-2 and TRBJ2-3; D not certain. The ends were cut back, 1 base at V and 2 bases at J, with 7 bases in the middle. The CDR3 has 14 residues. Germline V gives CDR1 LGHNA, CDR2 YNFKEQ. The CDR3 bases are TGTGCCAGCAGCCAAGGTCCGTCCACAGATACGCAGTATTTT. It specifies CASSQGPSTDTQYF.

The chain joins TRBV27 to TRBJ1-6, with no clear D. V was pared by 2 bases and J by 5 bases, with 13 bases between. This CDR3 comprises 16 residues. Looked up from germline, CDR1 is MNHEY and CDR2 is SMNVEV (reference sequence). CDR3 amino acids: CASSLTPSADNSPLHF. CDR3 DNA: TGTGCCAGCAGTTTAACTCCGTCAGCGGATAATTCACCCCTCCACTTT.

The rearrangement uses TRBV10-3 and TRBJ2-3; 10 nucleotides line up with TRBD1. Trimming cost V 9 bases and J 3 bases; bases outside gene matches: 9. The CDR3 extends over 15 amino acids. The germline gives CDR1 ENHRY, CDR2 SYGVKD. CDR3 DNA sequence: TGTGCCATTCTAACGGACAGGGGGGGGACAGATACGCAGTATTTT. Its translation is CAILTDRGGTDTQYF.